Below are 3 T cell receptor beta chains sequenced from a single sample in a study of CD8 T cells in Susac syndrome. Roughly 0.45 to 1 ug RNA was reverse transcribed with random hexamers. One entry per CDR3 protein results from TCRdb running MiXCR on the immunoSEQ multiplex PCR reads. The sample shows around 100,000 distinct CDR3 sequences, roughly 96% of them seen only once. The sample consisted of CD8+ T cells from PBMCs. The receptors shown here come from a human donor with Susac syndrome.

The CDR3 protein is CASSLRRVGTQYF. The CDR3 region has the DNA TGTGCCAGCAGTTTACGCCGTGTGGGGACCCAGTACTTC. The chain carries TRBV27 and TRBJ2-5; unclear D gene. V was trimmed by 2 bases and J by 7 bases, leaving 11 bases between them. CDR1 and CDR2 (germline): MNHEY, SMNVEV (reference sequence). The CDR3 contains 13 residues.

V gene TRBV18 combines with J gene TRBJ2-4, with 7 positions matching TRBD2. The CDR3 loop spans 17 amino acids. The trim removed 3 bases at V and 0 bases at J, leaving 8 bases unmatched. Looked up from germline, CDR1 is KGHSH and CDR2 is LQKENI. CDR3 nucleotides: TGTGCCAGCTCACCTCCCCGCGGGAGTGTAGCCAAAAACATTCAGTACTTC. It is translated as CASSPPRGSVAKNIQYF.

The chain recombines TRBV12-3 or TRBV12-4 with TRBJ2-7; TRBD1 agrees at 9 bases. This CDR3 contains 13 residues. V was pared by 8 bases and J by 3 bases, with 5 bases of the junction left unmatched. The CDR3 reads CASSGQGFYEQYF. The DNA of the CDR3 is TGTGCCAGCTCCGGACAGGGGTTCTACGAGCAGTACTTC.